A single sample is the source of the 30 T cell receptor beta chains below, sequenced in a study of cytomegalovirus exposure and HLA in healthy donors. It was with 60 Vbeta and 13 Jbeta primers that the PCR ran. Using immunoSEQ multiplex PCR, the repertoire was profiled, and TCRdb retains in-frame clones only, with some absent. The table lists around 100,000 clones, roughly 80% of them singletons. Source material: PBMCs. These receptors all stem from a woman between 35 and 50 years old in good health and CMV-seronegative.

V usage is TRBV29-1 and J usage is TRBJ2-3; a possible D gene is TRBD2 (8 bases). The V end was cut by 3 bases, the J end by 8 bases, with 18 bases between. The CDR3 is 14 residues long. Germline assignment: CDR1 SQVTM and CDR2 ANQGSEA. As DNA, the CDR3 is TGCAGCGTTGACCCGACAGGGCGGGGGGCTACGCAGTATTTT. Amino acid sequence: CSVDPTGRGATQYF.

The rearrangement links TRBV15 to TRBJ1-4, with 9 bases lining up with TRBD1. Germline-derived CDR1 and CDR2 are LNHNV and YYDKDF (reference sequence). The V and J ends lost 3 bases and 1 base, in that order; junction bases with no gene match: 15. This CDR3 has 20 amino acids. The CDR3 coding sequence is TGTGCCACCAGCAGTGACCGATTCATAGACAGGGGGGTAACTAATGAAAAACTGTTTTTT. Protein sequence: CATSSDRFIDRGVTNEKLFF.

The chain uses TRBV5-1 and TRBJ1-4; D not certain. With 5 bases removed from V and 2 bases from J, the gap between germline ends came to 10 bases. The CDR3 is made up of 14 amino acids. Germline values: CDR1 SGHRS, CDR2 YFSETQ. For the CDR3, the DNA is TGCGCCAGCAGTACTGGTTCTACTAATGAAAAACTGTTTTTT. Its translation: CASSTGSTNEKLFF.

The chain uses TRBV7-2 and TRBJ2-7, with 7 positions matching TRBD2. The junction had 3 bases not matched to a gene; V was cut back by 4 bases and J by 0 bases. Germline CDR1 is SGHTA and CDR2 is FQGNSA. This CDR3 contains 14 residues. CDR3 protein: CASSSGLVSYEQYF. The CDR3 bases are TGTGCCAGCAGCTCTGGACTAGTCTCCTACGAGCAGTACTTC.

The chain recombines TRBV19 with TRBJ1-5; 10 bases are a match to TRBD1. The CDR3 spans 14 residues. CDR1 is LNHDA, CDR2 SQIVND, per germline (reference sequence). After removal of 8 bases from V and 6 bases from J, the junction contained 7 bases not matched to a gene. The CDR3 sequence is CASRKGQGTQPQHF. Written as DNA, the CDR3 is TGTGCCAGTCGAAAGGGACAGGGGACTCAGCCCCAGCATTTT.

The CDR3: CASSLIPRLLSNTEAFF. The CDR3 region has the DNA TGTGCCAGCAGTTTAATCCCCAGACTACTATCGAACACTGAAGCTTTCTTT. J is TRBJ1-1 and V is TRBV28; D gene uncertain. The germline V gene encodes CDR1 MDHEN and CDR2 SYDVKM. The V gene lost 2 bases and the J gene lost 1 base, with 17 bases spanning the gap. CDR3 length equals 17 residues.

This rearrangement joins TRBV4-1 to TRBJ2-7; D is undetermined. The CDR3 has 15 amino acids. Trimming took off 4 bases at V and 3 bases at J, with 16 bases between the two ends. From germline, CDR1 is MGHRA and CDR2 YSYEKL. CDR3 protein: CASSPFAASYYEQYF. The CDR3 bases are TGCGCCAGCAGCCCCTTCGCGGCATCCTACTACGAGCAGTACTTC.

This rearrangement joins TRBV19 to TRBJ1-5; D is possibly TRBD1 (6 bases). Germline CDR1 and CDR2: LNHDA and SQIVND (reference sequence). The CDR3 has 15 amino acids. V lost 3 bases, J lost 7 bases, and 16 bases lay in between. CDR3 loop: CASSMMSRGGQPQHF. As DNA, the CDR3 is TGTGCCAGTAGTATGATGTCCAGGGGTGGACAGCCCCAGCATTTT. Drawing the rest from reference TRBV19 and TRBJ1-5, the complete variable domain is DGGITQSPKYLFRKEGQNVTLSCEQNLNHDAMYWYRQDPGQGLRLIYYSQIVNDFQKGDIAEGYSVSREKKESFPLTVTSAQKNPTAFYLCASSMMSRGGQPQHFGDGTRLSIL.

The chain recombines TRBV15 with TRBJ2-1; D is perhaps TRBD2 (5 bases). Germline assignment: CDR1 LNHNV and CDR2 YYDKDF (reference sequence). The CDR3 extends over 15 amino acids. The ends were cut back, 0 bases at V and 10 bases at J, with 16 bases in the middle. CDR3 sequence: CATSRDRGLRPEQFF. The DNA of the CDR3 is TGTGCCACCAGCAGAGACCGAGGACTCCGGCCAGAGCAGTTCTTC. Supplemented by reference TRBV15 and TRBJ2-1, the full variable domain reads DAMVIQNPRYQVTQFGKPVTLSCSQTLNHNVMYWYQQKSSQAPKLLFHYYDKDFNNEADTPDNFQSRRPNTSFCFLDIRSPGLGDTAMYLCATSRDRGLRPEQFFGPGTRLTVL.

The DNA for the CDR3 is TGCGCCAGCAGCTTCGGTACCCCGGGCGGGGAGACCCAGTACTTC. This codes for CASSFGTPGGETQYF. The chain combines TRBV5-1 with TRBJ2-5; TRBD2 might be the D (5 bases). Germline assignment: CDR1 SGHRS and CDR2 YFSETQ. This CDR3 contains 15 residues. V lost 2 bases to trimming and J lost 5 bases, with 16 bases between them.

The V gene is TRBV4-3, the J gene TRBJ2-7; TRBD2 matches 9 bases. Trimming at V came to 1 base and at J to 0 bases, leaving 1 base not matched to a gene. Germline V gene lookup returns CDR1 LGHNA and CDR2 YSLEER. CDR3 length: 15 amino acids. This chain's CDR3 is CASSQGSGGSYEQYF. The CDR3 DNA sequence: TGCGCCAGCAGCCAAGGTAGCGGGGGCTCCTACGAGCAGTACTTC.

About this clone: This specimen includes other DNA sequences encoding the same CDR3. V and J are TRBV10-3 and TRBJ2-5, with D possibly being TRBD2 (6 bases). The germline gives CDR1 ENHRY, CDR2 SYGVKD. V was pared by 4 bases and J by 3 bases, with 12 bases between. This CDR3 is built from 14 residues. The CDR3 spells CAISGGAGKETQYF. CDR3 sequence (DNA): TGTGCCATCAGTGGCGGGGCAGGGAAAGAGACCCAGTACTTC.

The chain couples TRBV27 to TRBJ1-2, with 7 nucleotides matching TRBD1. Per the germline V gene, CDR1 is MNHEY and CDR2 is SMNVEV (reference sequence). CDR3 length equals 16 residues. The V and J ends lost 7 bases and 8 bases, in that order; junction bases with no gene match: 19. Here the CDR3 DNA reads TGTGCCAGCAAAAAGGCCGGGACAGCCATCTCAATGGGCTACACCTTC. This sequence encodes CASKKAGTAISMGYTF.

This clone was seen more than once but under ten times. This chain joins TRBV27 and TRBJ2-3, with D perhaps matching TRBD2 (6 bases). V was shortened by 4 bases and J by 4 bases, with 18 bases between the two germline ends. The CDR3 is 16 amino acids. Per germline, CDR1 MNHEY and CDR2 SMNVEV (reference sequence). The CDR3 nucleotides are TGTGCCAGCAGTTCGACCCCCGCGGGCGGGGCAGATACGCAGTATTTT. It specifies CASSSTPAGGADTQYF.

This chain connects TRBV29-1 to TRBJ1-2, with 8 bases matching TRBD1. The V gene end was trimmed by 7 bases and the J gene end by 4 bases; junction bases not matched to a gene: 8. Germline lookup yields CDR1 SQVTM and CDR2 ANQGSEA. The CDR3 consists of 13 residues. The CDR3 nucleotides read TGCAGCGCTCTTTTTGACAGGGGCTATGGCTACACCTTC. Protein: CSALFDRGYGYTF.

The CDR3 spells CASSFSGTGTTIYGYTF. CDR3 nucleotide sequence: TGTGCCAGCAGTTTCTCCGGGACAGGTACAACAATCTATGGCTACACCTTC. The chain couples TRBV28 to TRBJ1-2; the match to TRBD1 covers 8 bases. Germline lookup yields CDR1 MDHEN and CDR2 SYDVKM. V lost 3 bases and J lost 4; bases outside the gene matches: 13. This CDR3 contains 17 residues.

This clone is a singleton in its sample. The V and J genes are TRBV5-4 and TRBJ1-2; maybe TRBD1 (5 bases). Germline CDR1 and CDR2: SGHNT and YYREEE (reference sequence). The CDR3 contains 15 residues. The ends were cut back, 5 bases at V and 0 bases at J, with 14 bases in the middle. The DNA of the CDR3 is TGTGCCAGCAGACCGGTCCCCAGGGCTAACTATGGCTACACCTTC. This sequence encodes CASRPVPRANYGYTF.

This clone was detected only once. The gene calls are TRBV9 and TRBJ2-3; 14 bases are a match to TRBD2. The germline gives CDR1 SGDLS, CDR2 YYNGEE. V dropped 3 bases and J dropped 3; count of bases not matched to a gene: 3. The CDR3 sequence is 16 residues long. The CDR3 reads CASSAGTSGRTDTQYF. CDR3 nucleotides: TGTGCCAGCAGCGCTGGGACTAGCGGGAGAACAGATACGCAGTATTTT.

The chain couples TRBV5-4 to TRBJ1-1; D gene unclear. Germline V gives CDR1 SGHNT, CDR2 YYREEE (reference sequence). Trimming stripped 0 bases from V and 3 bases from J, with 3 bases between. The CDR3 is 12 residues long. CDR3 loop: CASSLVDTEAFF. The CDR3 DNA follows: TGTGCCAGCAGCTTGGTAGACACTGAAGCTTTCTTT.

The rearrangement uses TRBV4-1 and TRBJ1-5; tentatively, D is TRBD1 (5 bases). Trimming stripped 0 bases from V and 2 bases from J, with 11 bases between. Germline-derived CDR1 and CDR2 are MGHRA and YSYEKL. The CDR3 extends over 16 amino acids. The CDR3 coding sequence is TGCGCCAGCAGCCAAGATGGGGGGTTGGGCAATCAGCCCCAGCATTTT. Translation: CASSQDGGLGNQPQHF.

Only a few counts were recorded for this clone. The chain uses TRBV7-2 and TRBJ2-3; 8 bases are shared with TRBD1. After removal of 6 bases from V and 5 bases from J, the junction contained 10 bases not matched to a gene. This CDR3 region has 15 residues. Germline V gene data show CDR1 as SGHTA and CDR2 as FQGNSA. The CDR3 loop is CASSGYGQGLDTQYF. In nucleotides, the CDR3 is TGTGCCAGCAGTGGATATGGACAGGGCCTAGATACGCAGTATTTT.

The CDR3 is CASSLVGSGSSIRGQFF. CDR3 DNA sequence: TGTGCCAGCAGCTTAGTGGGTAGCGGGAGCAGTATCCGAGGGCAGTTCTTC. V and J are TRBV7-9 and TRBJ2-1; TRBD2 matches at 9 bases. CDR1 is SEHNR and CDR2 is FQNEAQ in the germline V gene (reference sequence). V gave up 1 base and J gave up 12 bases; unmatched junction bases: 16. The CDR3 consists of 17 residues. Full variable domain (remainder filled in from reference TRBV7-9 and TRBJ2-1): DTGVSQNPRHKITKRGQNVTFRCDPISEHNRLYWYRQTLGQGPEFLTYFQNEAQLEKSRLLSDRFSAERPKGSFSTLEIQRTEQGDSAMYLCASSLVGSGSSIRGQFFGPGTRLTVL.

Concerning this clone: One junction end does not reproduce the germline sequence, and a read error may be involved. The V and J genes are TRBV7-2 and TRBJ1-1, with D possibly TRBD1 on 5 matching bases. This CDR3 contains 13 residues. Germline values: CDR1 SGHTA, CDR2 FQGNSA. The CDR3 here is CASSLALGRDSNF. CDR3 DNA: TGTGCCAGCAGCTTAGCGCTCGGCCGGGACTCAAACTTT.

This chain connects TRBV7-8 to TRBJ1-1; D remains unclear. Germline assignment: CDR1 SGHVS and CDR2 FQNEAQ. CDR3 length equals 15 residues. V dropped 3 bases and J dropped 0 bases, with 11 bases sitting between them. CDR3 nucleotides: TGTGCCAGCAGCTTTCAGGTTGCGCTGAACACTGAAGCTTTCTTT. Encoded protein: CASSFQVALNTEAFF.

CDR3 nucleotide sequence: TGCGCCAGCAGCCAACACCCCCCCGCAGGGCCCTTGGGGACTAATGAAAAACTGTTTTTT. Its protein is CASSQHPPAGPLGTNEKLFF. The chain links TRBV4-1 to TRBJ1-4, with D perhaps matching TRBD1 (5 bases). Germline V gene sequence: CDR1 MGHRA, CDR2 YSYEKL. The CDR3 has 20 amino acids. Trimming left V 2 bases short and J 2 bases short, with 24 bases between.

This chain joins TRBV18 and TRBJ1-3, with D perhaps matching TRBD1 (5 bases). V was trimmed by 8 bases and J by 1 base, leaving 12 bases between them. CDR3 size: 14 residues. Germline V gene sequence: CDR1 KGHSH, CDR2 LQKENI. The CDR3 DNA reads TGTGCCAGCGAACCAGGGTTGTCTGGAAACACCATATATTTT. Translation: CASEPGLSGNTIYF.

The chain employs TRBV5-1 and TRBJ2-2; D might be TRBD2 (6 bases). CDR3 length equals 15 residues. V shed 5 bases and J shed 4 bases, with 15 bases lying between them. Germline V CDR1 and CDR2: SGHRS, YFSETQ. The CDR3, as DNA: TGCGCCAGCAGGAAAGGGCAGGGAGGCACCGGGGAGCTGTTTTTT. Translated: CASRKGQGGTGELFF.

This clone has a handful of counts. The chain recombines TRBV9 with TRBJ2-5; 10 nucleotides line up with TRBD2. The last part of the DNA fits TRBJ2-7 better; the J call may be wrong. The CDR3 extends over 17 amino acids. Germline V lookup: CDR1 SGDLS, CDR2 YYNGEE. The CDR3 bases are TGTGCCAGCAGCGTAGGTGATGGACTAGCGGCTACCTACGAGCAGTACTTC. It yields the protein CASSVGDGLAATYEQYF.

The chain links TRBV7-6 to TRBJ2-7, with 11 bases matching TRBD2. Trimming removed 3 bases from V and 4 bases from J; junction bases left unmatched: 2. From germline, CDR1 is SGHVS and CDR2 FNYEAQ. The CDR3 has 14 amino acids. CDR3 loop: CASSFRTSGYEQYF. The DNA of the CDR3 is TGTGCCAGCAGCTTCAGGACTAGCGGGTACGAGCAGTACTTC. Full variable domain (rest looked up from reference TRBV7-6 and TRBJ2-7): GAGVSQSPRYKVTKRGQDVALRCDPISGHVSLYWYRQALGQGPEFLTYFNYEAQQDKSGLPNDRFSAERPEGSISTLTIQRTEQRDSAMYRCASSFRTSGYEQYFGPGTRLTVT.

The chain couples TRBV19 to TRBJ1-5, with D hard to call. The germline gives CDR1 LNHDA, CDR2 SQIVND (reference sequence). The CDR3 covers 17 residues. Trimming left V 4 bases short and J 0 bases short, with 16 bases between. The CDR3 nucleotides are TGTGCCAGTAGTACTCCTCTACAGAGTTATAGCAATCAGCCCCAGCATTTT. Protein: CASSTPLQSYSNQPQHF.